The rows below give T cell receptor beta chains drawn from one sample of a study of shared clonotypes between healthy human individuals. Clones were read by immunoSEQ multiplex PCR, and TCRdb kept only the in-frame ones, dropping some. The sample yields around 940,000 clones, over 75% seen once. Sequencing used memory CD4+ T cells sorted from blood. These receptor sequences come from a man younger than 35 in good health. The CDR3 runs from the conserved cysteine through the conserved F or W.

V,J,CDR3
TRBV13,TRBJ2-3,CASSLVTTSGRATGSDTQYF
TRBV6-5,TRBJ1-2,CASSYGQGAFGYTF
TRBV6-1,TRBJ2-7,CASSELGRRDEQYF
TRBV2,TRBJ1-5,CASSEREGAGQPQHF
TRBV9,TRBJ2-5,CASSVGLQETQYF
TRBV30,TRBJ1-5,CAWSEDAGGNQPQHF
TRBV19,TRBJ1-4,CASSISRRGIGTNEKLFF
TRBV5-4,TRBJ1-1,CASSATGGTEAFF
TRBV18,TRBJ2-3,CASSRTAGDLTDTQYF
TRBV5-6,TRBJ2-7,CASSLGQGRYEQYF
TRBV5-4,TRBJ2-7,CASSRARPPSSYEQYF
TRBV9,TRBJ1-3,CASSVERGNTIYF
TRBV29-1,TRBJ2-1,CSAGEGRGEQFF
TRBV6-6,TRBJ1-4,CASSYPFGGGAEKLFF
TRBV30,TRBJ1-6,CAWSGGALNSPLHF
TRBV6-5,TRBJ2-2,CASSAQSTGELFF
TRBV23-1,TRBJ1-5,CASSPPLLHQPQHF
TRBV9,TRBJ1-6,CASSVEGQMNSPLHF
TRBV28,TRBJ2-3,CASSFGSSGADTQYF
TRBV2,TRBJ1-5,CASSEAGKDQPQHF
TRBV7-9,TRBJ2-5,CASSIGFLETQYF
TRBV30,TRBJ2-7,CAWSDPRLAGPPEQYF
TRBV4-1,TRBJ1-6,CASSSRDRVDSPLHF
TRBV10-1,TRBJ2-1,CASSESKLGSYNEQFF
TRBV4-1,TRBJ2-3,CASSPVGASGGTKLSTDTQYF
TRBV7-8,TRBJ1-2,CASSPNPSSGFYGYTF
TRBV5-6,TRBJ1-5,CASSFKGQGGNQPQHF
TRBV30,TRBJ1-4,CAWGLRATNEKLFF
TRBV19,TRBJ1-6,CASHTPPGSPLHF
TRBV6-6,TRBJ2-1,CASSRDSANEQFF
TRBV7-9,TRBJ2-5,CASSPPEYQETQYF
TRBV5-6,TRBJ2-7,CASSLLLAGYYEQYF
TRBV5-6,TRBJ2-3,CASSLRRGGGTDTQYF
TRBV7-9,TRBJ1-1,CASSPGFTEAFF
TRBV9,TRBJ2-1,CASSVTTSSHEQFF
TRBV28,TRBJ1-5,CASSPLGRVAGEPQHF
TRBV6-1,TRBJ2-1,CASSLLAGINEQFF
TRBV2,TRBJ1-6,CASSEYGASPLHF
TRBV5-1,TRBJ1-2,CASSVGTGGGYTF
TRBV23-1,TRBJ1-2,CASTTVSSPRGYGYTF
TRBV7-2,TRBJ2-5,CASSLDGEEGWTQYF
TRBV5-1,TRBJ2-3,CASSPGTSRTDTQYF
TRBV7-9,TRBJ2-7,CASSPMGGEQYF
TRBV6-6,TRBJ2-3,CASSRRTDTQYF
TRBV6-5,TRBJ2-5,CASSGGLRDTQYF
TRBV29-1,TRBJ2-2,CSAGRIGTGELFF
TRBV7-9,TRBJ1-4,CASSRPRGGEKLFF
TRBV11-2,TRBJ2-3,CASSLGPDSLTDTQYF
TRBV7-9,TRBJ2-7,CASSSLGGDEQYF
TRBV5-1,TRBJ2-7,CASSLGSAPSSYEQYF
TRBV9,TRBJ2-2,CASSARAGQGIRNTGELFF
TRBV30,TRBJ1-3,CSSRWAGNTIYF
TRBV5-1,TRBJ1-3,CASSLDRGPGNTIYF